These 9 T cell receptor beta chains originate from one sample sequenced in a study of beta chain features in type 1 diabetes. Study-wide results and caveats: Moderate but significant shortening of TCRB CDR3s was recorded in all four CD4+ subsets from Type 1 diabetes patients.

These receptors' targets are unknown. Every bit of the isolated RNA underwent reverse transcription, so sequencing read expressed TCRB transcripts. Assay: immunoSEQ multiplex PCR; the TCRdb copy retains only in-frame clones and omits some. The table lists some 700,000 clones, about an eighth of them singletons. The sequencing input was naive CD4+ T cells from blood. The receptors shown here come from a man younger than 35 with type 1 diabetes.

This clone was observed a handful of times. CDR3: CASSPRTSGGTDTQYF. Written as DNA, the CDR3 is TGTGCCAGCAGCCCGCGGACTAGCGGGGGGACAGATACGCAGTATTTT. This sequence joins TRBV9 and TRBJ2-3; TRBD2 aligns across 14 bases. Trimming at V came to 4 bases and at J to 3 bases, leaving 4 bases not matched to a gene. CDR1 is SGDLS and CDR2 is YYNGEE in the germline V gene. The CDR3 totals 16 residues.

This chain links TRBV7-9 with TRBJ2-5; D might be TRBD1 or TRBD2, each matching 6 bases. Trimming removed 5 bases at V and 5 bases at J, with 18 bases between. The CDR3 is 15 residues long. In germline, CDR1 is SEHNR, CDR2 FQNEAQ (reference sequence). DNA for the CDR3: TGTGCCAGCAGCCCGCAGGGGACTGGGAAGGAGACCCAGTACTTC. Residues: CASSPQGTGKETQYF. The full variable domain, completed using reference TRBV7-9 and TRBJ2-5, is DTGVSQNPRHKITKRGQNVTFRCDPISEHNRLYWYRQTLGQGPEFLTYFQNEAQLEKSRLLSDRFSAERPKGSFSTLEIQRTEQGDSAMYLCASSPQGTGKETQYFGPGTRLLVL.

The table lists this clone with a few counts. The rearrangement uses TRBV9 and TRBJ1-1; no reliable D call. The CDR3 totals 13 residues. Germline CDR1 reads SGDLS; CDR2 reads YYNGEE. Trimming took 4 bases from V and 0 from J, leaving 7 bases between them. The CDR3, as DNA: TGTGCCAGCAGCTCTAGGCTGAACACTGAAGCTTTCTTT. Protein product: CASSSRLNTEAFF.

The chain couples TRBV6-5 to TRBJ1-2; D perhaps matches TRBD1 (6 bases). The CDR3 totals 14 residues. With 5 bases removed from V and 2 bases from J, the gap between germline ends came to 12 bases. Germline CDR1 reads MNHEY; CDR2 reads SVGAGI. The CDR3 DNA is TGTGCCAGCAGTATCTCGGGGGCCAACTATGGCTACACCTTC. It codes for CASSISGANYGYTF.

This clone was seen a handful of times. CDR3 amino acids: CSVAGLGEKLFF. CDR3 DNA sequence: TGCAGCGTTGCTGGGTTGGGTGAAAAACTGTTTTTT. The chain recombines TRBV29-1 with TRBJ1-4; D remains ambiguous. Germline V gene sequence: CDR1 SQVTM, CDR2 ANQGSEA. Trimming shortened V by 4 bases and J by 7 bases, and 10 bases separated the two germline ends. The CDR3 runs to 12 residues.

The gene calls are TRBV7-8 and TRBJ1-2; possible D gene TRBD1, 6 bases. V shed 1 base and J shed 0 bases, with 12 bases lying between them. The germline gives CDR1 SGHVS, CDR2 FQNEAQ. The CDR3 totals 16 residues. This CDR3 is CASSLGITGSNYGYTF. CDR3 bases: TGTGCCAGCAGCTTAGGGATAACAGGGTCTAACTATGGCTACACCTTC.

This clone has a handful of counts. The CDR3 sequence: CASSERPAGTNTEAFF. The CDR3 DNA sequence: TGTGCCAGCAGTGAACGGCCGGCAGGGACCAACACTGAAGCTTTCTTT. The V call is TRBV2, the J call TRBJ1-1, with a possible D match to TRBD1 (5 bases). V lost 2 bases and J 2 bases, leaving 15 bases between the germline ends. Germline V gene sequence: CDR1 SNHLY, CDR2 FYNNEI. This CDR3 region has 16 residues.

This clone has a handful of counts. This sample also contains other DNA sequences that code for the same CDR3. The chain joins TRBV28 to TRBJ2-5; D remains ambiguous. CDR3 length equals 13 residues. Germline V gene lookup returns CDR1 MDHEN and CDR2 SYDVKM. The V gene lost 6 bases and the J gene lost 3 bases, with 11 bases spanning the gap. The CDR3 DNA reads as TGTGCCAGCAGCCCTGGCCGGGAAGAGACCCAGTACTTC. This gives the protein CASSPGREETQYF.

The chain combines TRBV4-2 with TRBJ2-3; 10 bases line up with TRBD1. The CDR3 extends over 15 amino acids. J lost 4 bases, V lost 4 bases, and 5 bases had no gene match. Germline V gene lookup returns CDR1 LGHNA and CDR2 YNFKEQ. CDR3 bases: TGTGCCAGCAGCCCCGGGACAGGGGTTGCAGATACGCAGTATTTT. Its translation: CASSPGTGVADTQYF.